Listed below are T cell receptor beta chains from one sample, sequenced in a study of beta chain features in type 1 diabetes. Sequencing was performed with immunoSEQ multiplex PCR; in TCRdb, only in-frame clones are kept and a portion is missing. This repertoire shows 250,000 to 350,000 clones, around 15% found once; its top ten account for more than 6.5%. The sample taken for sequencing was central memory CD4+ T cells from blood. Receptors originate from a man under 40 in good health. Both conserved end residues are part of each CDR3. D genes are given only for firm matches. For some rows the clone size is stated as once, few or many, or as a class when expanded; others skip it.

clone_size j_call d_call v_call cdr3_aa cdr3_nt
few TRBJ1-5 . TRBV4-3 CASSQDRGGSGAPQHF TGCGCCAGCAGCCAGGACCGGGGGGGCTCAGGAGCGCCCCAGCATTTT
. TRBJ1-1 . TRBV6-1 CATVGVLNTEAFF TGTGCCACCGTGGGGGTTTTGAACACTGAAGCTTTCTTT
. TRBJ2-7 . TRBV7-2 CASSIAESYEQYF TGTGCCAGCAGCATAGCGGAGTCCTACGAGCAGTACTTC
. TRBJ2-1 . TRBV4-3 CASSQGAEVYNEQFF TGCGCCAGCAGCCAAGGGGCGGAAGTCTACAATGAGCAGTTCTTC
few TRBJ2-1 TRBD2 TRBV10-3 CAISPIAGGPYNEQFF TGTGCCATCAGCCCAATAGCGGGAGGGCCGTACAATGAGCAGTTCTTC
. TRBJ2-7 . TRBV20-1 CSAVTDEQYF TGCAGTGCCGTAACCGACGAGCAGTACTTC
few TRBJ1-2 . TRBV5-4 CASSFSPGGYTF TGTGCCAGCAGCTTCAGTCCTGGCGGCTACACCTTC
few TRBJ1-1 TRBD1 TRBV7-2 CASSSDRVVAFF TGTGCCAGCAGCTCCGACAGGGTGGTAGCTTTCTTT
few TRBJ2-3 TRBD2 TRBV7-9 CASSLKRGGEDTQYF TGTGCCAGCAGCTTAAAGCGGGGGGGCGAAGATACGCAGTATTTT
. TRBJ1-1 . TRBV14 CASSQNLGSGLAFF TGTGCCAGCAGCCAGAACTTAGGAAGTGGCCTGGCTTTCTTT